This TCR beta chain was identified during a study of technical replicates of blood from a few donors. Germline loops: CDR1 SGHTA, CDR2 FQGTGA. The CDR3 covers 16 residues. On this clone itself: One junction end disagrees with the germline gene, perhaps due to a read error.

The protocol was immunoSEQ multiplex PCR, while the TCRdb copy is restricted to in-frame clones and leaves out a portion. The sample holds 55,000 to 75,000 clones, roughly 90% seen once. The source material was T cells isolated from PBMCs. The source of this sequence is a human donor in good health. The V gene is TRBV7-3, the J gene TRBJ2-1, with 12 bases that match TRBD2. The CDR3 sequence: CASSYGLAGPFNGQFF. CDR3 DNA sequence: TGTGCCAGCAGCTACGGACTAGCGGGGCCCTTCAATGGGCAGTTCTTC.